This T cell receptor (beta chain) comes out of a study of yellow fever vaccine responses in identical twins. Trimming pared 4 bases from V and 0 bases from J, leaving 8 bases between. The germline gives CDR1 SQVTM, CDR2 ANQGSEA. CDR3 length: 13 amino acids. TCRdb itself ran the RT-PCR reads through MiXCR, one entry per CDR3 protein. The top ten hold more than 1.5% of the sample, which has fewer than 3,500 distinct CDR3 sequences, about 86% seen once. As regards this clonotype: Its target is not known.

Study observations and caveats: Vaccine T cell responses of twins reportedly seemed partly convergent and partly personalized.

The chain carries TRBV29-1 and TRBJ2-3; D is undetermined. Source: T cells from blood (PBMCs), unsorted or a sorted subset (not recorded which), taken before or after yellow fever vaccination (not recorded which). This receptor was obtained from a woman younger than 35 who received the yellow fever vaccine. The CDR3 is CSVVKGSTDTQYF. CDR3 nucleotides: TGCAGCGTTGTCAAAGGAAGCACAGATACGCAGTATTTT.